The 9 T cell receptor beta chains reported below all come from one sample, sequenced in a study of early T cells in non-severe SARS-CoV-2 infection (dated by TCRdb to about 2021). The protocol used for the library was 5' RACE. Reads for this sample came from a NextSeq 500. TCRdb reran the public reads through fastp at Q25 and MiXCR, keeping productive beta chains. Each record represents a unique CDR3 protein, reported with the most common genes and DNA among its rows. In all, the sample holds tens of thousands of distinct CDR3 sequences, and around 10% of those were seen once. The ten largest make up approximately 4% of the sample. Sequenced here: whole blood, sampled at baseline. The receptors originated from an adult who was a healthcare worker with PCR-confirmed SARS-CoV-2 infection or an uninfected control (not recorded which).

V usage is TRBV7-8 and J usage is TRBJ2-3; D is possibly TRBD2 (5 bases). Germline V gene sequence: CDR1 SGHVS, CDR2 FQNEAQ. This CDR3 has 15 amino acids. V was cut by 5 bases and J by 5 bases, with 17 bases left in between. Written as DNA, the CDR3 is TGTGCCAGCAGCCGCTATGGCGGGTGGGGAGATACGCAGTATTTT. It is translated as CASSRYGGWGDTQYF. Drawing the rest from reference TRBV7-8 and TRBJ2-3, the complete variable domain is GAGVSQSPRYKVAKRGQDVALRCDPISGHVSLFWYQQALGQGPEFLTYFQNEAQLDKSGLPSDRFFAERPEGSVSTLKIQRTQQEDSAVYLCASSRYGGWGDTQYFGPGTRLTVL.

This sequence joins TRBV12-3 or TRBV12-4 and TRBJ2-5; D assignment may be TRBD1 or TRBD2 (5 bases each). The CDR3 has 14 residues. V was pared by 1 base and J by 4 bases, with 10 bases between. CDR3 sequence (DNA): TGTGCCAGCAGTTTAGAGAGGGGCGCAGAGACCCAGTACTTC. It translates to CASSLERGAETQYF.

This clonotype occurred a few times. This rearrangement joins TRBV12-2 to TRBJ1-1. TRBV12-2 is a recognized pseudogene. The CDR3 length is 12 residues. The CDR3 region has the DNA TGTGCAAGTCGCACCAGATCAGCTGAAGCTTTCTTT. Protein sequence: CASRTRSAEAFF.

This clonotype was recorded a few times. The chain uses TRBV11-3 and TRBJ2-1; 9 bases agree with TRBD2. This CDR3 comprises 16 residues. CDR1 and CDR2 from the germline V gene are SGHNT and YENEEA. With V trimmed by 1 base and J by 2 bases, 3 bases remained unmatched. CDR3 in amino acids: CASSLAAGGPYNEQFF. CDR3 bases: TGTGCCAGCAGCTTAGCGGCGGGAGGGCCCTACAATGAGCAGTTCTTC.

This clonotype has more than one count but fewer than ten. The rearrangement links TRBV2 to TRBJ2-7, with D tentatively TRBD2 (5 bases). Germline CDR1 and CDR2: SNHLY and FYNNEI. Trimming stripped 6 bases from V and 3 bases from J, with 15 bases between. The CDR3 runs 14 residues. The CDR3 spells CASSGGGLVYEQYF. The CDR3, as DNA: TGTGCCAGCAGCGGAGGAGGACTCGTCTACGAGCAGTACTTC.

This clonotype has ten or more counts. The V gene is TRBV19, the J gene TRBJ1-1; D might be TRBD1 (5 bases). Trimming removed 3 bases at V and 3 bases at J, with 8 bases between. The germline gives CDR1 LNHDA, CDR2 SQIVND (reference sequence). The CDR3 covers 13 residues. As DNA, the CDR3 is TGTGCCAGTAGTATGATGGGGGACACTGAAGCTTTCTTT. This translates into CASSMMGDTEAFF.

In its sample, this clonotype was seen many times. The rearrangement links TRBV7-8 to TRBJ2-5, with D perhaps TRBD2 (5 bases). The length of the CDR3 is 16 residues. Germline V gives CDR1 SGHVS, CDR2 FQNEAQ. V shed 6 bases and J shed 2 bases, with 19 bases lying between them. This CDR3 is CASRPGRGKVQETQYF. CDR3 in DNA: TGTGCCAGCAGACCAGGTCGGGGAAAAGTACAAGAGACCCAGTACTTC.

The V call is TRBV7-9, the J call TRBJ2-7, with D tentatively TRBD1 (6 bases). Germline CDR1 reads SEHNR; CDR2 reads FQNEAQ (reference sequence). This CDR3 spans 20 amino acids. The V and J ends lost 4 bases and 1 base respectively, with 29 bases between them. The CDR3 coding sequence is TGTGCCAGCAGCTCCACCCGGTACGACAGGCGCCGGGTGCTGTCCTACGAGCAGTACTTC. Amino acids: CASSSTRYDRRRVLSYEQYF.

This clonotype has more than one count but fewer than ten. This rearrangement joins TRBV12-3 or TRBV12-4 to TRBJ2-1, with 12 bases that match TRBD2. The V and J ends lost 6 bases and 4 bases, in that order; junction bases with no gene match: 7. The CDR3 loop spans 16 amino acids. The CDR3 here is CASRDHGLAGYNEQFF. CDR3 sequence (DNA): TGTGCCAGCAGGGACCACGGACTAGCGGGATACAATGAGCAGTTCTTC.